Presented here are 31 T cell receptor beta chains from one specimen sequenced in a study of blood T cell repertoires in COVID-19. The assay was immunoSEQ multiplex PCR, and TCRdb's table has in-frame clones only and misses some. The repertoire holds under 200,000 clones, roughly 80% seen once, with around 15% in the top ten. Sequenced input: peripheral blood. The receptors were gathered from a woman in her seventies with COVID-19, enrolled during active disease.

This clone was counted only a few times. The chain combines TRBV11-3 with TRBJ2-1; D is perhaps TRBD2 (5 bases). Germline loops: CDR1 SGHNT, CDR2 YENEEA. The germline V and J ends were trimmed by 5 bases and 7 bases, with 15 bases remaining between them. This CDR3 contains 14 residues. As DNA, the CDR3 is TGTGCCAGCAGCCGCGGTGGGAGTGATAATGAGCAGTTCTTC. This encodes CASSRGGSDNEQFF.

V and J are TRBV5-5 and TRBJ1-4; 7 bases agree with TRBD1. The ends lost 1 base at V and 7 bases at J; junction bases unmatched: 10. Germline V CDR1 and CDR2: SGHKS, YYEKEE (reference sequence). The length of the CDR3 is 16 residues. CDR3 amino acids: CASSLSRAGGFEKLFF. The CDR3 DNA is TGTGCCAGCAGCTTGAGTAGGGCAGGGGGGTTTGAAAAACTGTTTTTT.

V and J are TRBV5-6 and TRBJ1-6; 7 bases agree with TRBD1. The CDR3 extends over 15 amino acids. Germline V CDR1 and CDR2: SGHDT, YYEEEE. Unmatched junction bases numbered 8, after V lost 4 bases and J lost 7 bases. The CDR3 nucleotides are TGTGCCAGCAGCCGAAGGACAGGCCAGAATTCACCCCTCCACTTT. The encoded protein is CASSRRTGQNSPLHF.

The chain joins TRBV25-1 to TRBJ2-1, with 12 bases identical to TRBD2. The CDR3 extends over 15 amino acids. V dropped 3 bases and J dropped 10; count of bases not matched to a gene: 7. Germline values: CDR1 MGHDK, CDR2 SYGVNS. The DNA for the CDR3 is TGTGCCAGCAGTGAGTGGACTAGCGGGAAAAGGGAGCAGTTCTTC. It translates to CASSEWTSGKREQFF.

The chain carries TRBV3-1 (or the pseudogene TRBV3-2) and TRBJ1-1; 8 bases map to TRBD1. The CDR3 is 14 residues long. CDR1 is LGHDT, CDR2 YNNKEL, per germline (reference sequence). J gave up 4 bases and V 4 bases, and 5 bases lay outside the gene matches. The CDR3 protein is CASSPQGARTEAFF. CDR3 DNA: TGTGCCAGCAGCCCCCAGGGGGCGCGCACTGAAGCTTTCTTT.

The V call is TRBV10-3, the J call TRBJ1-2; D perhaps matches TRBD1 (5 bases). With 4 bases removed from V and 4 bases from J, the gap between germline ends came to 10 bases. CDR1 is ENHRY, CDR2 SYGVKD, per germline. This CDR3 has 13 residues. The CDR3 reads CAISVGRGYGYTF. DNA for the CDR3: TGTGCCATCAGTGTGGGGAGGGGCTATGGCTACACCTTC.

To note about this clone: Other DNA sequences from this sample encode an identical CDR3 as well. This chain links TRBV19 with TRBJ2-7, with 8 bases that match TRBD2. The CDR3 spans 15 residues. Germline V gene sequence: CDR1 LNHDA, CDR2 SQIVND (reference sequence). With 3 bases clipped from V and 0 bases from J, the junction kept 4 bases outside the gene matches. The CDR3 protein is CASSMASGSSYEQYF. In nucleotides, the CDR3 is TGTGCCAGTAGTATGGCCAGCGGGAGCTCCTACGAGCAGTACTTC.

CDR3 amino acids: CASSFLLGLADPYEQYF. CDR3 sequence (DNA): TGTGCCAGCAGCTTTTTACTTGGACTAGCGGATCCCTACGAGCAGTACTTC. The chain has TRBV7-8 and TRBJ2-7; 10 bases are shared with TRBD2. Germline CDR1 reads SGHVS; CDR2 reads FQNEAQ. The CDR3 is made up of 17 amino acids. Trimming took 3 bases from V and 2 from J; bases not matched to a gene: 10.

Worth noting for this clone: An end of the junction differs from the germline gene, which may be a read error. The chain recombines TRBV6-6 with TRBJ2-4, with D hard to call. This CDR3 spans 15 amino acids. Germline assignment: CDR1 MNHNY and CDR2 SVGAGI (reference sequence). This chain's CDR3 is CASSDSQLAKNIQYF. As DNA, the CDR3 is TGTGCCAGCAGTGACTCCCAACTAGCCAAAAACATTCAGTACTTC.

The chain uses TRBV9 and TRBJ2-1; 15 nucleotides line up with TRBD2. V was pared by 3 bases and J by 3 bases, with 4 bases of the junction left unmatched. The length of the CDR3 is 17 residues. Germline CDR1 and CDR2: SGDLS and YYNGEE. CDR3 in DNA: TGTGCCAGCAGCGGAGGACTAGCGGGAGGGGACTACAATGAGCAGTTCTTC. Translation gives CASSGGLAGGDYNEQFF.

V and J are TRBV10-3 and TRBJ1-2; 8 bases match TRBD1. The V segment lost 2 bases and the J segment 3 bases; nucleotides outside the gene matches: 8. The germline CDR1 and CDR2 sequences are ENHRY and SYGVKD. This CDR3 has 16 amino acids. CDR3 DNA sequence: TGTGCCATCAGTGAGCCGACAGGGGTTTTAGACTATGGCTACACCTTC. It encodes CAISEPTGVLDYGYTF.

The V call is TRBV13, the J call TRBJ2-1; TRBD2 matches at 12 bases. The CDR3 covers 15 residues. With 1 base clipped from V and 6 bases from J, the junction kept 1 base outside the gene matches. In germline, CDR1 is PRHDT, CDR2 FYEKMQ (reference sequence). The CDR3 region has the DNA TGTGCCAGCAGCTTAGCTAGCGGGGGGGCCAATGAGCAGTTCTTC. This gives the protein CASSLASGGANEQFF.

This chain connects TRBV24-1 to TRBJ2-2, with TRBD1 as a possible D gene (5 bases). CDR3 length equals 13 residues. Trimming removed 9 bases from V and 1 base from J, with 8 bases in between. CDR1 and CDR2 (germline): KGHDR, SFDVKD. As DNA, the CDR3 is TGTGCCACCGGACACTGGAACACCGGGGAGCTGTTTTTT. Protein product: CATGHWNTGELFF.

The rearrangement uses TRBV12-3 or TRBV12-4 and TRBJ2-7; D unresolved. There are 13 residues in the CDR3. Deletions cut 1 base from V and 0 bases from J, with 4 bases between. Here the CDR3 DNA reads TGTGCCAGCAGTTTAGGTAGCTCCTACGAGCAGTACTTC. Protein product: CASSLGSSYEQYF.

V is TRBV3-1 (or the pseudogene TRBV3-2) and J is TRBJ1-1, with TRBD1 matching over 9 bases. The trim removed 4 bases at V and 4 bases at J, leaving 13 bases unmatched. The CDR3 is 17 amino acids. Germline CDR1 is LGHDT and CDR2 is YNNKEL (reference sequence). The CDR3 sequence is CASSRPGTGRSTTEAFF. The CDR3 DNA is TGTGCCAGCAGCCGCCCTGGGACAGGGAGGAGCACCACTGAAGCTTTCTTT.

This clone has only a few counts. V is TRBV2 and J is TRBJ1-6; no clear D gene. V dropped 6 bases and J dropped 10 bases, with 16 bases sitting between them. The CDR3 totals 14 residues. Germline V gene data show CDR1 as SNHLY and CDR2 as FYNNEI. In DNA, the CDR3 is TGTGCCAGCAGCCAAACTGGGGAGAGGTCACCCCTCCACTTT. This sequence encodes CASSQTGERSPLHF.

The chain is built from TRBV5-8 and TRBJ1-3, with D maybe TRBD1 (6 bases). Germline lookup yields CDR1 SGHTS and CDR2 YDEGEE. The CDR3 spans 15 residues. V was clipped by 7 bases and J by 0 bases, with 14 bases between them. The CDR3 loop reads CASPPQGFSGNTIYF. In DNA form, the CDR3 reads TGTGCCAGCCCACCACAGGGCTTCTCTGGAAACACCATATATTTT.

The chain has TRBV21-1 and TRBJ1-5; the table's D call TRBD1 went unverified against the DNA. TRBV21-1 is a pseudogene segment. This CDR3 is 12 amino acids long. The CDR3 region has the DNA TGTGCCAGCAGTATCAACAGGCAGCCCCAGCATTTT. Amino acid sequence: CASSINRQPQHF.

This chain links TRBV30 with TRBJ2-1, with D hard to call. The CDR3 length is 12 residues. The germline V gene has CDR1 GTSNPN and CDR2 SVGIG (reference sequence). The V gene lost 2 bases and the J gene lost 8 bases, with 10 bases spanning the gap. The CDR3, as DNA: TGTGCCTGGAGTCCTTTCTTAGATGAGCAGTTCTTC. Its protein is CAWSPFLDEQFF.

This clone was counted ten times or more. The rearrangement links TRBV5-1 to TRBJ1-2; TRBD1 aligns across 8 bases. Germline CDR1 reads SGHRS; CDR2 reads YFSETQ. V lost 3 bases, J lost 8 bases, and 12 bases stayed unmatched. The CDR3 is 15 residues long. The CDR3 here is CASSSGPGQASGYTF. The CDR3 coding sequence is TGCGCCAGCAGCTCAGGACCGGGACAGGCTTCGGGCTACACCTTC.

The J gene is TRBJ1-1, the V gene TRBV2; D remains unclear. V dropped 4 bases and J dropped 1 base, with 13 bases sitting between them. The CDR3 runs 15 residues. Germline V gene sequence: CDR1 SNHLY, CDR2 FYNNEI. CDR3 amino acids: CASSGTFHGNTEAFF. Written as DNA, the CDR3 is TGTGCCAGCAGTGGAACGTTCCACGGGAACACTGAAGCTTTCTTT.

The J gene is TRBJ2-7, the V gene TRBV28, with D maybe TRBD2 (6 bases). The V gene's germline CDR1 is MDHEN and CDR2 SYDVKM. Trimming pared 7 bases from V and 0 bases from J, leaving 7 bases between. CDR3 length: 12 residues. The CDR3 coding sequence is TGTGCCAGCATCGGGAGCTCCTACGAGCAGTACTTC. Amino acids: CASIGSSYEQYF.

The V and J genes are TRBV7-6 and TRBJ2-2, with a tentative D call TRBD1 (7 bases). V was cut by 5 bases and J by 7 bases, with 20 bases left in between. The CDR3 spans 16 residues. In germline, CDR1 is SGHVS, CDR2 FNYEAQ. The CDR3 reads CASSLRGGGIVGELFF. As DNA, the CDR3 is TGTGCCAGCAGCCTTCGAGGGGGCGGGATTGTCGGGGAGCTGTTTTTT.

V usage is TRBV18 and J usage is TRBJ2-4, with 9 nucleotides matching TRBD2. V shed 3 bases and J 1 base; nucleotides not matched to a gene: 4. This CDR3 contains 16 residues. The V gene's germline CDR1 is KGHSH and CDR2 LQKENI. CDR3 region: CASSPLAGPAKNIQYF. The CDR3 region has the DNA TGTGCCAGCTCACCCCTAGCGGGACCCGCCAAAAACATTCAGTACTTC. The full variable domain, rest sourced from reference TRBV18 and TRBJ2-4, is NAGVMQNPRHLVRRRGQEARLRCSPMKGHSHVYWYRQLPEEGLKFMVYLQKENIIDESGMPKERFSAEFPKEGPSILRIQQVVRGDSAAYFCASSPLAGPAKNIQYFGAGTRLSVL.

V and J are TRBV7-2 and TRBJ1-2; 8 nucleotides align to TRBD1. Germline-derived CDR1 and CDR2 are SGHTA and FQGNSA. The CDR3 sequence is 13 residues long. V shed 10 bases and J 4 bases; nucleotides not matched to a gene: 8. The CDR3: CATSGTGLYGYTF. The DNA for the CDR3 is TGTGCCACCTCCGGGACAGGTCTCTATGGCTACACCTTC.

The V gene is TRBV5-5, the J gene TRBJ1-4; no clear D gene. Trimming took 4 bases from V and 5 from J, leaving 12 bases between them. Germline V lookup: CDR1 SGHKS, CDR2 YYEKEE (reference sequence). The CDR3 has 14 amino acids. In DNA, the CDR3 is TGTGCCAGCAGCGAGGGAACAGACAATGAAAAACTGTTTTTT. This encodes CASSEGTDNEKLFF.

CDR3 bases: TGTGCCAGCAGCCCATCGGCGAGGGGCAATCAGCCCCAGCATTTT. Its protein is CASSPSARGNQPQHF. The chain combines TRBV28 with TRBJ1-5, with D unclear. Germline-derived CDR1 and CDR2 are MDHEN and SYDVKM. CDR3 size: 15 residues. The V and J ends lost 6 bases and 2 bases respectively, with 14 bases between them.

Written as DNA, the CDR3 is TGTGCCAGCGGGCGGGGACAGGTCACTGAAGCTTTCTTT. Translating it yields CASGRGQVTEAFF. The rearrangement links TRBV3-1 (or the pseudogene TRBV3-2) to TRBJ1-1, with 8 bases matching TRBD1. V lost 8 bases to trimming and J lost 4 bases; unmatched junction nucleotides: 6. The CDR3 loop spans 13 amino acids. Germline CDR1 LGHDT, CDR2 YNNKEL (reference sequence).

The J gene is TRBJ2-7, the V gene TRBV29-1; TRBD1 matches at 8 bases. The CDR3 totals 12 residues. The V gene's germline CDR1 is SQVTM and CDR2 ANQGSEA. With 8 bases clipped from V and 7 bases from J, the junction kept 10 bases outside the gene matches. The CDR3 spells CSSHQGAGEQYV. For the CDR3, the DNA is TGCAGCTCGCACCAGGGGGCGGGGGAGCAGTACGTC.

V usage is TRBV7-3 and J usage is TRBJ2-3; 9 bases align to TRBD2. J was trimmed by 2 bases and V by 5 bases; bases with no gene match: 5. This CDR3 region has 15 residues. Germline V gives CDR1 SGHTA, CDR2 FQGTGA. The CDR3 nucleotides are TGTGCCAGCAGCATAGCGGGGGCCTACACAGATACGCAGTATTTT. Its protein is CASSIAGAYTDTQYF.

This clone was seen a single time. This chain joins TRBV6-1 and TRBJ2-1; perhaps TRBD2 as D (6 bases). The CDR3 is made up of 13 amino acids. Trimming cost V 1 base and J 7 bases, with 8 bases left between them. Germline values: CDR1 MNHNS, CDR2 SASEGT. CDR3 nucleotide sequence: TGTGCCAGCAGTGAAGATGGGGGGAATGAGCAGTTCTTC. Protein product: CASSEDGGNEQFF.